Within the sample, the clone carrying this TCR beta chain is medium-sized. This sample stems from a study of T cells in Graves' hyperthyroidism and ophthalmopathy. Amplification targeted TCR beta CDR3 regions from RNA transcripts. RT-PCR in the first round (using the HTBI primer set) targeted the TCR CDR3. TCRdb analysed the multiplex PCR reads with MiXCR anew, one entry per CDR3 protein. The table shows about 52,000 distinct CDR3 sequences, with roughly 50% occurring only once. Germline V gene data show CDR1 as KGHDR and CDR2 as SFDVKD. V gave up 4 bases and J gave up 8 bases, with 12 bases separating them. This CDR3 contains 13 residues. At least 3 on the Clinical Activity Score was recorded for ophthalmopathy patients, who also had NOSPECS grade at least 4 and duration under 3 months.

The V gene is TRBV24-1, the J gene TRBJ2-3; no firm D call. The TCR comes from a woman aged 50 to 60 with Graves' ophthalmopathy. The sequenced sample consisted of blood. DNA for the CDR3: TGTGCCACCAGTGAATCCGGTTCGGGTACGCAGTATTTT. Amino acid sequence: CATSESGSGTQYF.